Here is one T cell receptor beta chain with its context. This clone was observed once. It lacks a known antigen. Base-call qualities are not available, and no considerably larger clone is one nucleotide away. This entry is derived from a study of control samples from healthy donors and cancer patients (dated by TCRdb to 2018 to 2020). The method was the immunoSEQ multiplex PCR assay. TCRdb's version of the immuneACCESS table is confined to in-frame rearrangements and falls short of the full clone set. An unresolved V gene accounts for under half of the shortfall where checked; the remainder is of unknown origin. For this sample the table gives around 99,000 clones, of which approximately 90% were detected only once. The top ten clones comprise roughly 4% of the sample. This TCR was sampled from a human donor in good health. The donor label of this sample is uncertain. Sequenced: blood.

CDR3 protein: CASSPQGYEQYF. The base sequence is TGTGCCAGCAGCCCTCAGGGTTACGAGCAGTACTTC. The chain joins TRBV5-6 to TRBJ2-7, with a tentative D gene TRBD1 over 5 matching bases. Cut back by 4 bases and 4 bases, the V and J ends lie 9 bases apart. There are 12 amino acids in the CDR3, from cysteine to phenylalanine inclusive. The read is trimmed to its CDR3 DNA, 36 bases read in frame from base 1. The germline V gene yields SGHDT for CDR1 and YYEEEE for CDR2.